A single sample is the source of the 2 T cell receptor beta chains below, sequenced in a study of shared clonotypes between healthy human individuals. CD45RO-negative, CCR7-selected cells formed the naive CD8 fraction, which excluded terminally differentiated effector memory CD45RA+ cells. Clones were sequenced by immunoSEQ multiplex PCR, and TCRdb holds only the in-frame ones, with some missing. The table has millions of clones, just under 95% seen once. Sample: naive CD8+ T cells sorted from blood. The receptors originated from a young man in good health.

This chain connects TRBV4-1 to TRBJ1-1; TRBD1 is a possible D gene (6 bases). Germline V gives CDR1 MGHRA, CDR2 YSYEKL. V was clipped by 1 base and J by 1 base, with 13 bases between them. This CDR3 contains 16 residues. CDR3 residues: CASSQVSGQPNTEAFF. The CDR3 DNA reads TGCGCCAGCAGCCAAGTCTCTGGACAGCCGAACACTGAAGCTTTCTTT.

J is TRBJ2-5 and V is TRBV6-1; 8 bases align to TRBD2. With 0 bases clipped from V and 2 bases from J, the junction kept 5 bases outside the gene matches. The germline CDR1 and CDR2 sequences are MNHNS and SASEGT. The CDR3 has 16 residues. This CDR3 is CASSEAVIAGQETQYF. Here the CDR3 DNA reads TGTGCCAGCAGTGAAGCGGTAATAGCGGGACAAGAGACCCAGTACTTC.